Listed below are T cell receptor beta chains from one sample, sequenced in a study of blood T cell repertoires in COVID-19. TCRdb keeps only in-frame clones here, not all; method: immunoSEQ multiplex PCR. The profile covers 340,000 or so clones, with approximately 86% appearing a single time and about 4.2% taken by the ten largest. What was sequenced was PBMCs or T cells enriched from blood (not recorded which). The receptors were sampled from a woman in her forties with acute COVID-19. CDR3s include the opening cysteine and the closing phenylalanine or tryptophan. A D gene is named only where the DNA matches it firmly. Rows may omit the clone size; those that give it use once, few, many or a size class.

DNA: TGTGCCAGCAGCTTTTACAGGGCCTTTGACTATGGCTACACCTTC
CDR3: CASSFYRAFDYGYTF
V: TRBV11-2
size: NA
J: TRBJ1-2
D: NA

DNA: TGTGCCAGCAGCTTAGCGGACAGGAGTTACTATAATTCACCCCTCCACTTT
CDR3: CASSLADRSYYNSPLHF
V: TRBV7-2
size: NA
J: TRBJ1-6
D: TRBD1

DNA: TGTGCCAGCAGCTTAGGCCCCCCTGAAAGCGTGTATAGCAATCAGCCCCAGCATTTT
CDR3: CASSLGPPESVYSNQPQHF
V: TRBV7-2
size: NA
J: TRBJ1-5
D: NA

DNA: TGTGCCAGCAGTTTGAAGGGGGTTCTACTGAACAATGAGCAGTTCTTC
CDR3: CASSLKGVLLNNEQFF
V: TRBV27
size: NA
J: TRBJ2-1
D: NA

DNA: TGTGCCAGTCGCCCTAGCGGGAGAGCGCTTGACAATGAGCAGTTCTTC
CDR3: CASRPSGRALDNEQFF
V: TRBV19
size: NA
J: TRBJ2-1
D: TRBD2

DNA: TGTGCCACCAGCAGAGATCACACTAGGGCCTCTAACTATGGCTACACCTTC
CDR3: CATSRDHTRASNYGYTF
V: TRBV15
size: NA
J: TRBJ1-2
D: NA

DNA: TGTGCCAGCAGTCTACGCGACAGGGGCCATGAGCAGTTCTTC
CDR3: CASSLRDRGHEQFF
V: TRBV6-5
size: NA
J: TRBJ2-1
D: TRBD1

DNA: TGTGCCAGCAGTAAGACTATCCACGAGCAGTACTTC
CDR3: CASSKTIHEQYF
V: TRBV2
size: NA
J: TRBJ2-7
D: NA

DNA: TGTGCCAGCAGCTTATTTGGGTCGGGCTCCTACAATGAGCAGTTCTTC
CDR3: CASSLFGSGSYNEQFF
V: TRBV7-6
size: NA
J: TRBJ2-1
D: NA

DNA: TGTGCCAGCAGCCCGACAGGGATGAGCAATCAGCCCCAGCATTTT
CDR3: CASSPTGMSNQPQHF
V: TRBV7-2
size: NA
J: TRBJ1-5
D: TRBD1

DNA: TGTGCCAGCAGCCTAGAGATGGACAGCTACAATGAGCAGTTCTTC
CDR3: CASSLEMDSYNEQFF
V: TRBV7-8
size: once
J: TRBJ2-1
D: NA

DNA: TGTGCCAGTAGTGGGTTTTTTGGAGCGGGGGGGCACAATGAGCAGTTCTTC
CDR3: CASSGFFGAGGHNEQFF
V: TRBV19
size: NA
J: TRBJ2-1
D: TRBD2

DNA: TGTGCCAGCAGCAACTCTGTAGCGGGGTCAGATACGCAGTATTTT
CDR3: CASSNSVAGSDTQYF
V: TRBV9
size: NA
J: TRBJ2-3
D: TRBD2

DNA: TGTGCCAGCAGCCCAACGACAGGGGGCTACGAGCAGTACTTC
CDR3: CASSPTTGGYEQYF
V: TRBV5-5
size: NA
J: TRBJ2-7
D: TRBD1

DNA: TGCGCCAGCAGCCCGACGAGTTCCTCCGCAGGGGCCGGGGAGCTGTTTTTT
CDR3: CASSPTSSSAGAGELFF
V: TRBV5-1
size: NA
J: TRBJ2-2
D: NA

DNA: TGTGCCAGCAGTGCTACCTCCGGGACAGGGTTCTACGAGCAGTACTTC
CDR3: CASSATSGTGFYEQYF
V: TRBV28
size: NA
J: TRBJ2-7
D: TRBD1

DNA: TGCGCCAGCAGCTCGCGATCAACGGTTAGTTCACCCCTCCACTTT
CDR3: CASSSRSTVSSPLHF
V: TRBV5-1
size: NA
J: TRBJ1-6
D: NA

DNA: TGTGCCAGCAGCCCGAGGGAGGGTATCTACGAGCAGTACTTC
CDR3: CASSPREGIYEQYF
V: TRBV5-4
size: NA
J: TRBJ2-7
D: TRBD2

DNA: TGCGCCATCCAGACAGAACGGAAGACTGAAGCTTTCTTT
CDR3: CAIQTERKTEAFF
V: TRBV10-2
size: NA
J: TRBJ1-1
D: NA

DNA: TGTGCCAGCAACGAATTCCCACAGGGCCTAGCGGGAGAGGTCGGCACAGATACGCAGTATTTT
CDR3: CASNEFPQGLAGEVGTDTQYF
V: TRBV28
size: many
J: TRBJ2-3
D: TRBD2

DNA: TGTGCCAGCAGCGTGAATCATAGACAGGGATTCCCCTACGAGCAGTACTTC
CDR3: CASSVNHRQGFPYEQYF
V: TRBV11-2
size: NA
J: TRBJ2-7
D: TRBD1

DNA: TGTGCCAGCAGCTTAGTGGGCCGACTAGCGGGAATGGGGACATACCAAGAGACCCAGTACTTC
CDR3: CASSLVGRLAGMGTYQETQYF
V: TRBV7-4
size: few
J: TRBJ2-5
D: TRBD2

DNA: TGTGCCAGCAGCTTGTGGGGAGGGAAACGGGTTGGCTACACCTTC
CDR3: CASSLWGGKRVGYTF
V: TRBV5-6
size: NA
J: TRBJ1-2
D: NA

DNA: TGTGCCACCAGTGATCCCCGGGGGGGGCGACGGCCCCAGCATTTT
CDR3: CATSDPRGGRRPQHF
V: TRBV24-1
size: NA
J: TRBJ1-5
D: NA

DNA: TGTGCCAGCAGTGAATCTAGAGGGGGTGGGGTGCAGTACTTC
CDR3: CASSESRGGGVQYF
V: TRBV2
size: NA
J: TRBJ2-7
D: NA

DNA: TGTGCCAGCAGTTCGGACATGCCGAGCTCTGGAAACACCATATATTTT
CDR3: CASSSDMPSSGNTIYF
V: TRBV5-4
size: NA
J: TRBJ1-3
D: NA

DNA: TGCGCCAGCAGCTTGGGGACAGGGAGAAACACTGAAGCTTTCTTT
CDR3: CASSLGTGRNTEAFF
V: TRBV5-1
size: NA
J: TRBJ1-1
D: TRBD1

DNA: TGCGCCAGCAGCTACGACCCACCAGGTGGGGCTTCCTATAATTCACCCCTCCACTTT
CDR3: CASSYDPPGGASYNSPLHF
V: TRBV5-1
size: NA
J: TRBJ1-6
D: NA

DNA: TGTGCCACCAGCGGGGGGGCGATCGGCACTGAAGCTTTCTTT
CDR3: CATSGGAIGTEAFF
V: TRBV15
size: NA
J: TRBJ1-1
D: NA

DNA: TGTGCCAGCAGTGATTCGGGGAGTAGGTACTATGGCTACACCTTC
CDR3: CASSDSGSRYYGYTF
V: TRBV2
size: NA
J: TRBJ1-2
D: NA

DNA: TGTGCCAGTGGACTCGAAACAGGGCCCCAGTACTTC
CDR3: CASGLETGPQYF
V: TRBV7-2
size: NA
J: TRBJ2-5
D: NA